These 7 T cell receptor beta chains share one sample of origin, sequenced in a study of tissue T cells after allogeneic stem cell transplantation. Profiling relied on immunoSEQ multiplex PCR, and the TCRdb table lists in-frame clones only, not all of them. The repertoire holds 1,400 or so clones, with 85% as singletons. Specimen: blood, collected at autopsy. The receptors shown here come from a male patient aged 60 or older with steroid-refractory graft-versus-host disease after an allogeneic stem cell transplant. Part of the T cells may come from the graft donor.

The chain carries TRBV10-3 and TRBJ2-7; D not resolved. Trimming removed 4 bases at V and 4 bases at J, with 5 bases between. Germline-derived CDR1 and CDR2 are ENHRY and SYGVKD. The CDR3 runs 11 residues. CDR3 sequence: CAISGVYEQYF. CDR3 bases: TGTGCCATCAGTGGTGTATACGAGCAGTACTTC.

The V gene is TRBV7-9, the J gene TRBJ1-1; D gene unclear. Trimming removed 5 bases at V and 0 bases at J, with 7 bases between. Germline lookup yields CDR1 SEHNR and CDR2 FQNEAQ (reference sequence). This CDR3 is 13 amino acids long. In DNA, the CDR3 is TGTGCCAGCAGCCTAGACCTGAACACTGAAGCTTTCTTT. It specifies CASSLDLNTEAFF.

The V call is TRBV5-1, the J call TRBJ2-7; the D is unclear. CDR3 length: 14 amino acids. Per germline, CDR1 SGHRS and CDR2 YFSETQ. V gave up 0 bases and J gave up 6 bases, with 13 bases separating them. CDR3 in amino acids: CASSLDSGYFEQYF. The CDR3 DNA sequence: TGCGCCAGCAGCTTGGATTCCGGGTATTTCGAGCAGTACTTC.

The chain uses TRBV30 and TRBJ1-2; 7 bases are a match to TRBD1. Germline V gives CDR1 GTSNPN, CDR2 SVGIG (reference sequence). V was pared by 0 bases and J by 0 bases, with 7 bases of the junction left unmatched. The CDR3 covers 16 residues. DNA of the CDR3: TGTGCCTGGAGTGTTTCGAACAGGGGCCCTAACTATGGCTACACCTTC. It codes for CAWSVSNRGPNYGYTF. The whole variable domain, filled in from reference TRBV30 and TRBJ1-2, reads SQTIHQWPATLVQPVGSPLSLECTVEGTSNPNLYWYRQAAGRGLQLLFYSVGIGQISSEVPQNLSASRPQDRQFILSSKKLLLSDSGFYLCAWSVSNRGPNYGYTFGSGTRLTVV.

This clone came up once. V is TRBV5-1 and J is TRBJ1-2; weak D call: TRBD1 (5 bases). The V gene lost 2 bases and the J gene lost 1 base, with 15 bases spanning the gap. Germline V gene lookup returns CDR1 SGHRS and CDR2 YFSETQ. The CDR3 runs 16 residues. CDR3 protein: CASSFQAGTYNYGYTF. CDR3 in DNA: TGCGCCAGCAGCTTTCAGGCAGGGACTTATAACTATGGCTACACCTTC.

The chain joins TRBV27 to TRBJ1-1, with unresolved D. The ends were cut back, 6 bases at V and 1 base at J, with 9 bases in the middle. The CDR3 loop spans 13 amino acids. From germline, CDR1 is MNHEY and CDR2 SMNVEV (reference sequence). CDR3 sequence reads: CASSKFGNTEAFF. The CDR3 DNA reads TGTGCCAGCAGCAAATTTGGGAACACTGAAGCTTTCTTT.

This clone was seen more than once but under ten times. CDR3 region: CASKKDFPQETQYF. The CDR3, as DNA: TGTGCCAGCAAAAAGGACTTTCCCCAAGAGACCCAGTACTTC. This sequence joins TRBV7-2 and TRBJ2-5; D possibly corresponds to TRBD2 (5 bases). CDR1 is SGHTA and CDR2 is FQGNSA in the germline V gene. The CDR3 length is 14 residues. Trimming removed 7 bases at V and 1 base at J, with 13 bases between.